This T cell receptor beta chain came from a study of CD8 T cells in ankylosing spondylitis. As the method for making TCR beta libraries, quantitative 5'-RACE with molecular barcodes was used. TCRdb passed the 5' RACE reads through MiXCR, listing each CDR3 protein once. The sample includes about 64,000 distinct CDR3 sequences, 6.2% seen only once; the top ten take roughly 4.8%. This clonotype was picked up many times. Sequencing was carried out using synovial fluid, either unsorted or a sorted T cell fraction (not recorded which). This sequence was found in a male donor with ankylosing spondylitis.

The CDR3 spells CASSGPGGPLHF. The CDR3 DNA sequence: TGTGCCAGCAGTGGGCCGGGGGGACCCCTCCACTTT. The rearrangement links TRBV12-3 or TRBV12-4 to TRBJ1-6; a possible D gene is TRBD1 (5 bases). The CDR3 runs to 12 residues. Trimming pared 5 bases from V and 12 bases from J, leaving 11 bases between.